By proportion, the clone carrying this T cell receptor beta chain is large. This CDR3 is also generated by other DNA sequences in the sample. The entry originates in a study of blood T cell repertoires in COVID-19. For the study at large: The study drew acute and convalescent COVID-19 samples from the United States, Italy and Spain. The analysed material was cDNA or gDNA that came from T cells, B-cell-depleted T cells, or PBMCs.

CDR1 MNHEY and CDR2 SMNVEV come from the germline V gene (reference sequence). V shed 8 bases, J shed 7 bases, and the junction held 8 bases outside the gene matches. This CDR3 has 13 residues. Per the study methods: How many nucleated cells were present was estimated from reference gene primer amplification. Clones were sequenced by immunoSEQ multiplex PCR, and TCRdb holds only the in-frame ones, with some missing. That table gives V, J and clone size, and the DNA gave D and trimming. The top ten hold roughly 4.5% of the sample, which has approximately 130,000 clones, more than 70% seen once. The chain employs TRBV27 and TRBJ2-1; 7 nucleotides line up with TRBD2. This TCR was recovered from a human donor in a cohort sampled during active COVID-19. The material sequenced was peripheral blood. In DNA form, the CDR3 reads TGTGCCAGCGGTGAGCGGGACTATAATGAGCAGTTCTTC. It is translated as CASGERDYNEQFF.